The entry that follows covers one T cell receptor (beta chain) sequence. Its antigen remains unknown. This CDR3 region has 13 residues. CDR1 MDHEN and CDR2 SYDVKM come from the germline V gene. V was cut by 11 bases and J by 1 base, with 11 bases left in between. The sample is drawn from a study of regulatory T cells in long-lasting Graves disease. As to time point: persistent/refractory GD, antithyroid drugs over 5 years with positive TRAb. Making the TCR library involved RNA that had been extracted from PBMCs. Study observations and caveats: Gene preferences differed: TRBV28, TRBJ1-2, TRBJ2-5 in persistent cases.

CDR3 regions were amplified by Arm-PCR using iRepertoire HTBI primers to build TCR beta libraries. One entry per CDR3 protein results from TCRdb running MiXCR on the multiplex PCR reads. This table has roughly 400,000 distinct CDR3 sequences, about 21% appearing once. The chain has TRBV28 and TRBJ2-2; TRBD1 might be the D (5 bases). Specimen: peripheral blood mononuclear cells (PBMCs), collected when the disease was refractory, from a patient treated with antithyroid drugs. This TCR was recovered from a female donor with Graves disease. The CDR3 protein is CAGLQENTGELFF. CDR3 nucleotide sequence: TGTGCCGGGTTACAGGAGAACACCGGGGAGCTGTTTTTT.